This TCR beta chain was identified in a study of blood T cell repertoires in COVID-19. Whole-study context: The origin of the acute and convalescent COVID-19 samples was the United States, Italy and Spain.

Sequencing used immunoSEQ multiplex PCR; TCRdb keeps in-frame clones, though not all of them. Of more than 95,000 clones listed, 82% were seen once; the top ten hold 7% to 9.5%. This CDR3 is built from 16 residues. Germline values: CDR1 LGHDT, CDR2 YNNKEL (reference sequence). The junction had 14 bases not matched to a gene; V was cut back by 5 bases and J by 5 bases. The receptor's source is a man aged 70 or older with active or convalescent COVID-19. Input material: peripheral blood. The chain joins TRBV3-1 (or the pseudogene TRBV3-2) to TRBJ1-2; 7 positions match TRBD1. The CDR3 sequence is CASSSRQGVLKYGYTF. CDR3 sequence (DNA): TGTGCCAGCAGCTCCAGACAGGGCGTATTAAAGTATGGCTACACCTTC.